The rows below give T cell receptor beta chains drawn from one sample of a study of cytomegalovirus exposure and HLA in healthy donors. TCRdb's copy holds only in-frame clones and misses some; the assay was immunoSEQ multiplex PCR. The repertoire holds 150,000 to 200,000 clones, with 65% to 85% as singletons. Sequenced material: PBMCs. The receptor source for this set is a male donor in good health and CMV-seropositive. The conserved cysteine and the conserved F or W are not part of the CDR3 here. A D gene is named only where the DNA matches it firmly.

d_gene: NA; v_gene: TRBV19; CDR3aa: ASSMGGSEKLF
d_gene: TRBD1; v_gene: TRBV5-1; CDR3aa: ASSSGQADNEQF
d_gene: TRBD1; v_gene: TRBV7-9; CDR3aa: SSRSRDRGVLPEAF
d_gene: TRBD2; v_gene: TRBV10-3; CDR3aa: AISGLAAYEQY
d_gene: TRBD1; v_gene: TRBV11-2; CDR3aa: ASSLAPTGTGREQY
d_gene: NA; v_gene: TRBV27; CDR3aa: ASSLQGYEQY
d_gene: NA; v_gene: TRBV28; CDR3aa: ASSHGEGNQPQH
d_gene: TRBD1; v_gene: TRBV29-1; CDR3aa: SVEDRRKGAATDTQY
d_gene: NA; v_gene: TRBV27; CDR3aa: ASSLKAYLYNEQF
d_gene: TRBD2; v_gene: TRBV2; CDR3aa: ASTPREASGSKETQY
d_gene: NA; v_gene: TRBV5-1; CDR3aa: ASSLRSGHGAF
d_gene: NA; v_gene: TRBV7-2; CDR3aa: ASSYVLETQY
d_gene: TRBD2; v_gene: TRBV7-6; CDR3aa: ASSIGTSGLEQY
d_gene: TRBD2; v_gene: TRBV16; CDR3aa: ASSHPNRGGSSYNEQF
d_gene: NA; v_gene: TRBV29-1; CDR3aa: SVEGGYGYT
d_gene: NA; v_gene: TRBV5-4; CDR3aa: ASSLVKDRAKNIQY
d_gene: NA; v_gene: TRBV6-5; CDR3aa: ASGDGTVFEQY
d_gene: TRBD2; v_gene: TRBV11-2; CDR3aa: ASSLSGFGRERTGELF
d_gene: NA; v_gene: TRBV5-1; CDR3aa: ASSAGLAAGANVLT
d_gene: NA; v_gene: TRBV19; CDR3aa: ATATGEKLF
d_gene: NA; v_gene: TRBV19; CDR3aa: ASSMEGVSGNTIY
d_gene: NA; v_gene: TRBV7-2; CDR3aa: ASSSIPFNSYGYT
d_gene: NA; v_gene: TRBV21-1; CDR3aa: ASSKGNPGVSSYEQY
d_gene: TRBD1; v_gene: TRBV18; CDR3aa: ASSPPIATGVNTEAF
d_gene: NA; v_gene: TRBV25-1; CDR3aa: ASSELTEAF
d_gene: TRBD2; v_gene: TRBV6-5; CDR3aa: ASSYVRLADTGELF
d_gene: TRBD2; v_gene: TRBV19; CDR3aa: ASGLTSGVYNEQF
d_gene: NA; v_gene: TRBV7-7; CDR3aa: ASSLGSGTSTDTQY
d_gene: NA; v_gene: TRBV9; CDR3aa: ASGGVGYT
d_gene: TRBD2; v_gene: TRBV7-2; CDR3aa: ASSDNQLAGGNIQY
d_gene: TRBD2; v_gene: TRBV7-9; CDR3aa: ASSLFGGRYEQY
d_gene: NA; v_gene: TRBV15; CDR3aa: ATSRDHNSGSKYGYT
d_gene: TRBD1; v_gene: TRBV4-2; CDR3aa: ASSQDLGTGGGNTIY
d_gene: NA; v_gene: TRBV6-5; CDR3aa: ASKVDRGNTIY
d_gene: NA; v_gene: TRBV27; CDR3aa: ASSLGGSSTEAF
d_gene: NA; v_gene: TRBV7-9; CDR3aa: ASSFRGTAVETQY
d_gene: TRBD2; v_gene: TRBV9; CDR3aa: ASSWSSGSTDTQY
d_gene: NA; v_gene: TRBV7-2; CDR3aa: ASSPPALLSYNEQF
d_gene: TRBD1; v_gene: TRBV7-8; CDR3aa: ASSSGQGGLYEQY
d_gene: TRBD1; v_gene: TRBV7-9; CDR3aa: ASSPGTAYNEQF
d_gene: NA; v_gene: TRBV25-1; CDR3aa: ASSTEGSYNSPLH
d_gene: TRBD1; v_gene: TRBV6-5; CDR3aa: ASSYSRTGRTGELF